The following is a T cell receptor beta chain sequence with its context. The data were taken from a study of regulatory T cells in long-lasting Graves disease. Time point meaning: persistent/refractory GD, antithyroid drugs over 5 years with positive TRAb. Extracted RNA from PBMCs served as the source of the TCR library. EDTA tubes received approximately 9.8 milliliters of drawn peripheral blood. The germline CDR1 and CDR2 sequences are SGHAT and FQDESV (reference sequence). V lost 5 bases, J lost 8 bases, and 16 bases lay in between. The CDR3 is 14 amino acids. For TCR beta, libraries came from iRepertoire HTBI primers and Arm-PCR of CDR3 regions. One entry per CDR3 protein results from TCRdb running MiXCR on the multiplex PCR reads. Altogether about 470,000 distinct CDR3 sequences are present, 20% to 25% being singletons, with the ten largest covering around 7%.

The V and J genes are TRBV11-1 and TRBJ2-1, with D possibly matching TRBD1 (6 bases). The TCR sequence derives from a female donor with Graves disease. The sequenced sample was peripheral blood mononuclear cells (PBMCs), obtained when the disease was refractory, from a patient treated with antithyroid drugs. CDR3 region: CASSPPANRDEQFF. Here the CDR3 DNA reads TGTGCCAGCAGCCCCCCCGCTAACAGGGATGAGCAGTTCTTC.